This note documents a single TCR beta chain sequence. The specificity of this receptor is unknown. No much larger clonotype is one base removed from it; base qualities were not supplied. The CDR3 numbers 13 residues from cysteine through phenylalanine. This entry keeps only the CDR3 DNA: 39 bases, framed from base 1. Ficoll-Paque density gradient centrifugation was the method used to isolate PBMCs. The record originates from a study of T-cell memory formation after mild COVID-19 (dated by TCRdb to the early 2020s). A note on the overall study: TCR sequence clusters from the two donors were largely donor specific. Two young, previously healthy adult volunteers made up the cohort, one male and one female. T-cell clones expanding and contracting after mild COVID-19 in a couple of donors were tracked by longitudinal TCRalpha and TCRbeta repertoire sequencing.

Overall results and qualifications from the work: From day 15 to 85, contracting clones showed balanced CD4/CD8 phenotypes, whereas a second wave of clones that expanded from day 15 to 37 leaned towards CD4+. Some responding clones were found in pre-infection memory, which suggests that pre-existing cross-reactive memory T cells took part in the SARS-CoV-2 response. The second-wave clones that peaked on day 37 were not confirmed to be SARS-CoV-2 specific. Contracting CD4+ clones were located mainly in the CM and EM memory subsets, whereas CD8+ clones were found to be enriched in EMRA. Only a couple of mild cases were covered by the study, and larger cohorts that include severe cases with pre-infection samples were considered necessary.

These reads were obtained on an Illumina NovaSeq 6000. TCRalpha and TCRbeta cDNA libraries were built by 5'RACE with constant-segment primers, adding sample barcodes and unique molecular identifiers. Trizol reagent was used to extract RNA from every sample. Libraries were amplified in two PCR steps, with a second sample barcode and Illumina TruSeq adapters added in the second step. Libraries were sequenced on an Illumina NovaSeq with 2 x 150 bp paired-end reads. For the original study's pipeline: With migec v1.2.7, reads were demultiplexed and then collapsed into UMI-guided consensus sequences. Using mixcr v2.1.11, UMI consensuses were aligned to TRA and TRB V and J templates and then assembled into clonotypes. Clonotypes were classified as expanded or contracted when called significant by both edgeR and NoisET, with noise models trained on biological replicates. For edgeR calls, the thresholds were a false discovery rate-adjusted p below 0.01 and a log2 fold-change of 1. As an exploratory analysis of dynamics, PCA with hierarchical clustering was applied to max-normalized trajectories of the 1000 most abundant clonotypes. Separately sequenced CD4+ and CD8+ repertoires were used to assign a CD4 or CD8 phenotype to each responding clone. The raw public reads went through TCRdb reprocessing: fastp at Q25, MiXCR clone calling, in-frame beta chains kept. A single entry per CDR3 protein holds the most common genes and DNA from its merged rows. The V and J calls and clone size come from TCRdb's table, not from the authors' own analysis. Present in this sample are hundreds of thousands of distinct CDR3 sequences, approximately 16% of which were seen just once. Together, the top ten hold approximately 3.6% of the sample.

The sample comprised PBMCs or a T cell subset sorted from them (not recorded which). The V and J genes are TRBV21-1 and TRBJ2-4; TRBD1, the table's D call, lacks a check against the DNA. TRBV21-1 is assigned pseudogene status. The source of this sequence is a man aged 18-30 years who had mild COVID-19 (a few samples of this study predate the infection). The sample titles of this study are shuffled in the database, so cell type and time point are left out; the donor was told from shared clones. Here is the DNA: TGTGCCAGCAGCAAACCCTGTGGACGCATTCAGTACTTC. It encodes CASSKPCGRIQYF.